This T cell receptor beta chain appears in the sequencing data of a study of cytomegalovirus exposure and HLA in healthy donors. Study-level points and caveats: For most subjects, TCR beta sequences were reported to predict HLA-A and HLA-B alleles with accuracy. Generally TCR sequences proved uncommon, though certain public TCRs appeared in numerous donors.

Amplification used 60 Vbeta primers and 13 Jbeta primers. Produced via immunoSEQ multiplex PCR; TCRdb's table is partial and in-frame only. The data show fewer than 250,000 clones, roughly 80% seen once. As regards this clone: Its antigen is still unknown.

Trimming left V 5 bases short and J 4 bases short, with 7 bases between. Per germline, CDR1 SNHLY and CDR2 FYNNEI. The CDR3 consists of 12 residues. What was sequenced was PBMCs. The receptor comes from a woman in her twenties or thirties in good health and CMV-seropositive. The chain uses TRBV2 and TRBJ2-3, with a possible D match to TRBD1 (5 bases). Written as DNA, the CDR3 is TGTGCCAGCAGTCCGACAGCAGATACGCAGTATTTT. Its translation is CASSPTADTQYF.